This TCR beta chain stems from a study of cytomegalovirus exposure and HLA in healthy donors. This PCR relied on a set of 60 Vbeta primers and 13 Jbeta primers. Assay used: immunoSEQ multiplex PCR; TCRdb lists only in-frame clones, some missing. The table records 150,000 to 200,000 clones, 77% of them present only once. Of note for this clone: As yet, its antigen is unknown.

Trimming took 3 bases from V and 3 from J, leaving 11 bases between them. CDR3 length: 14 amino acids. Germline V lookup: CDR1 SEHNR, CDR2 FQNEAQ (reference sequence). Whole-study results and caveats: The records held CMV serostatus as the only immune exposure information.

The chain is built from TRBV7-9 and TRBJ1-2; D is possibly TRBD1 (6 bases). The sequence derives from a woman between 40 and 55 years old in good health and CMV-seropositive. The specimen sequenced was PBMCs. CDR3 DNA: TGTGCCAGCAGCTTCGACAGGAACCACTATGGCTACACCTTC. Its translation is CASSFDRNHYGYTF. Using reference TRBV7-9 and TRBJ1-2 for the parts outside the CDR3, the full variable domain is DTGVSQNPRHKITKRGQNVTFRCDPISEHNRLYWYRQTLGQGPEFLTYFQNEAQLEKSRLLSDRFSAERPKGSFSTLEIQRTEQGDSAMYLCASSFDRNHYGYTFGSGTRLTVV.